This TCR beta chain stems from a study of blood T cell repertoires in COVID-19. The wider study: Both acute and convalescent COVID-19 samples were obtained from the United States, Italy and Spain. In each case, the material was cDNA or gDNA derived from T cells, B-cell-depleted T cells, or PBMCs.

Looked up from germline, CDR1 is SGHTA and CDR2 is FQGTGA. The CDR3 sequence is 15 residues long. Losses at the gene ends were 1 base for V and 1 base for J; bases not matched to a gene: 4. As handled by the study authors: Cell counts per sample came from amplifying reference gene primers. Here immunoSEQ multiplex PCR was the method, and the copy in TCRdb shows in-frame clones only, minus some. V, J and clone size reflect that table, while D and trimming were determined from the DNA. Of 150,000 to 200,000 clones in the sample, 85% were seen once. This clonotype was sampled from a human donor with acute or convalescent COVID-19. The donor label of this sample is uncertain. The chain links TRBV7-3 to TRBJ2-7; 7 bases match TRBD1. Specimen: peripheral blood. For the CDR3, the DNA is TGTGCCAGCAGCTTAAGACAGGGTGGGTCCTACGAGCAGTACTTC. This encodes CASSLRQGGSYEQYF.